Reported below is one T cell receptor (beta chain). Antigen unknown. This sample stems from a study of CD8+CD57+ T cells in acquired aplastic anemia. For the study at large: Mean DNA quantity obtained from sorted CD4+ and CD8+ cells was 3.2 ug.

Study results and caveats: Between patients and controls, around 31 CD8+ CDR3 sequences were found in common.

Genomic DNA was employed as the template in profiling TCR beta VDJ and CDR3. Each CDR3 protein is one row after TCRdb ran MiXCR on the reads. The sample has about 180,000 distinct CDR3 sequences, around half seen once. The CDR3 totals 13 residues. Germline V gives CDR1 SEHNR, CDR2 FQNEAQ (reference sequence). The V gene lost 3 bases and the J gene lost 2 bases, with 8 bases spanning the gap. Selection for sequencing was limited to patients who had shown CD8+CD57+ cell expansion by flow cytometry. The receptor comes from a human donor with aplastic anemia. The chain links TRBV7-9 to TRBJ2-7; maybe TRBD1 (6 bases). The sequenced sample consisted of sorted CD4+, CD8+, or CD8+CD57+ T cells (not recorded which) from PBMCs. CDR3 loop: CASSFRGTYEQYF. CDR3 coding DNA: TGTGCCAGCAGCTTCAGGGGAACCTACGAGCAGTACTTC.